The 7 T cell receptor beta chains reported below all come from one sample, sequenced in a study of CD8+CD57+ T cells in acquired aplastic anemia. Profiles of TCR beta VDJ and CDR3 were generated from a genomic DNA template. TCRdb reanalysed the reads using MiXCR and keeps one entry per CDR3 protein. The data show under 350,000 distinct CDR3 sequences, with roughly 59% seen just once and roughly 1.3% held by the top ten. Individuals selected for sequencing had exhibited CD8+CD57+ cell expansion on flow cytometry. The sample was sorted CD4+, CD8+, or CD8+CD57+ T cells (not recorded which) from PBMCs. The receptors here all came from a human donor with aplastic anemia.

This rearrangement joins TRBV7-8 to TRBJ2-1, with 7 positions matching TRBD2. CDR1 is SGHVS, CDR2 FQNEAQ, per germline. The CDR3 spans 16 residues. V lost 5 bases and J lost 3; bases outside the gene matches: 10. The CDR3 sequence: CASSPMAGRDYNEQFF. The CDR3, as DNA: TGTGCCAGCAGCCCCATGGCGGGGAGGGACTACAATGAGCAGTTCTTC.

Here the CDR3 reads CASSFGGRNNEQFF. DNA for the CDR3: TGTGCCAGCAGCTTTGGTGGCAGAAACAATGAGCAGTTCTTC. The chain couples TRBV7-2 to TRBJ2-1; no firm D call. This CDR3 has 14 residues. The germline gives CDR1 SGHTA, CDR2 FQGNSA. V was shortened by 3 bases and J by 5 bases, with 11 bases between the two germline ends. Together with reference TRBV7-2 and TRBJ2-1, the CDR3 gives the full variable domain: GAGVSQSPSNKVTEKGKDVELRCDPISGHTALYWYRQSLGQGLEFLIYFQGNSAPDKSGLPSDRFSAERTGGSVSTLTIQRTQQEDSAVYLCASSFGGRNNEQFFGPGTRLTVL.

The V call is TRBV24-1, the J call TRBJ2-2; D remains ambiguous. V shed 2 bases and J shed 2 bases, with 8 bases lying between them. The CDR3 totals 15 residues. Looked up from germline, CDR1 is KGHDR and CDR2 is SFDVKD. CDR3: CATSDSHLNTGELFF. The CDR3 DNA reads as TGTGCCACCAGTGATTCCCACTTAAACACCGGGGAGCTGTTTTTT.

This clonotype was seen at least ten times. J is TRBJ2-7 and V is TRBV3-1, with 12 positions matching TRBD2. This CDR3 region has 16 residues. The germline V gene has CDR1 LGHDT and CDR2 YNNKEL (reference sequence). Losses at the gene ends were 0 bases for V and 4 bases for J; bases not matched to a gene: 4. The CDR3 region is CASSQDRLAGAYEQYF. The CDR3 DNA sequence: TGTGCCAGCAGCCAAGATCGACTAGCGGGGGCATACGAGCAGTACTTC.

J is TRBJ2-2 and V is TRBV20-1; D is perhaps TRBD2 (6 bases). V lost 1 base and J lost 2, with 17 bases in between. CDR1 is DFQATT and CDR2 is SNEGSKA in the germline V gene (reference sequence). The CDR3 is 17 residues long. The CDR3 region is CSARVLGGTGNTGELFF. The CDR3 nucleotides read TGCAGTGCTAGAGTTCTGGGAGGTACAGGCAACACCGGGGAGCTGTTTTTT.

As concerns this clonotype: At one end, the junction sequence differs from germline, possibly due to a read error. The gene calls are TRBV10-3 and TRBJ1-1, with D possibly being TRBD1 (5 bases). CDR1 and CDR2 from the germline V gene are ENHRY and SYGVKD. This CDR3 comprises 15 residues. CDR3 in amino acids: CASSESGQHNTEAFF. CDR3 coding DNA: TGTGCCAGCAGTGAATCGGGGCAGCACAACACTGAAGCTTTCTTT.

V gene TRBV30 combines with J gene TRBJ2-7; 8 bases map to TRBD2. Germline CDR1 reads GTSNPN; CDR2 reads SVGIG (reference sequence). V dropped 0 bases and J dropped 2; count of bases not matched to a gene: 3. This CDR3 has 14 residues. The DNA for the CDR3 is TGTGCCTGGAGTGTAAGAGCGGGAGCCTACGAGCAGTACTTC. It translates to CAWSVRAGAYEQYF.